Only a few counts were recorded for the clone carrying this T cell receptor (beta chain). Its antigen is currently unknown. At one boundary the junction diverges from the germline segment, which might be a read error. Per germline, CDR1 SGHDN and CDR2 FVKESK. This CDR3 is built from 15 residues. The sample comes from a study of T cell repertoires and HLA-DP antigens. Here immunoSEQ multiplex PCR was the method, and the copy in TCRdb shows in-frame clones only, minus some. Of roughly 73,000 clones detected, roughly 75% appear once; the ten largest clones hold roughly 1.5%. The receptor's source is a man aged 55 to 70 in good health and CMV-seronegative. The chain is built from TRBV14 and TRBJ2-7, with 11 bases lining up with TRBD2. The source material was CD4+ T cells from PBMCs. DNA of the CDR3: TGTGCCAGCAGCCCAACCCTAGCGGGGGGCCGGTCGAAGTTTTTC. Protein sequence: CASSPTLAGGRSKFF.